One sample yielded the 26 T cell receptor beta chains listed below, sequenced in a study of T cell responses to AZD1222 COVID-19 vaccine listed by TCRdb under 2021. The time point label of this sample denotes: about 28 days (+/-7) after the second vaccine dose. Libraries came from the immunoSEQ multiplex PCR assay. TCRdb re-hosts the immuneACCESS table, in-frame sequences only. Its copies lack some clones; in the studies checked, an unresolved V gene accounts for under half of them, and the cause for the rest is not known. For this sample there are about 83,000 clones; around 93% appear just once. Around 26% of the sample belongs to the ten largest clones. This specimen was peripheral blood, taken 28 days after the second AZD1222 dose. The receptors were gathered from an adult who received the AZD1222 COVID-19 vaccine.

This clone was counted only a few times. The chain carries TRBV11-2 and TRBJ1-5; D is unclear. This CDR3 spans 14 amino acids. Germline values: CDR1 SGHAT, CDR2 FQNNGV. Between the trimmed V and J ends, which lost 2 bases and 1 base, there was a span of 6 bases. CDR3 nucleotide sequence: TGTGCCAGCAGCTTATCGGACAGCAATCAGCCCCAGCATTTT. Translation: CASSLSDSNQPQHF.

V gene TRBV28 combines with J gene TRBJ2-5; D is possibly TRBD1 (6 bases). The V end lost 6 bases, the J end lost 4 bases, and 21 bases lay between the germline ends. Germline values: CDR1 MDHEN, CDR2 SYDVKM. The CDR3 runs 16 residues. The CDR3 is CASSSQTGIARETQYF. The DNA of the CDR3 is TGTGCCAGCAGCTCCCAGACAGGAATTGCCCGAGAGACCCAGTACTTC.

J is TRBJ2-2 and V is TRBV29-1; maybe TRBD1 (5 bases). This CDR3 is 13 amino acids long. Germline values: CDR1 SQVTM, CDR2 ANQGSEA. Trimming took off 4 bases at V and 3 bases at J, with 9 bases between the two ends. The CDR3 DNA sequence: TGCAGCGTTGTCAACAGGTACACCGGGGAGCTGTTTTTT. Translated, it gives CSVVNRYTGELFF.

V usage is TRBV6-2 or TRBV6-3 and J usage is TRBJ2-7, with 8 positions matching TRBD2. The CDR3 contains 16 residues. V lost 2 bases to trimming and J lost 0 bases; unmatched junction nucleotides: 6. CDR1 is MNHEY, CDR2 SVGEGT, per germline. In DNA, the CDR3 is TGTGCCAGCAGTTACGGTAGTAGCGGGATCTCCTACGAGCAGTACTTC. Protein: CASSYGSSGISYEQYF.

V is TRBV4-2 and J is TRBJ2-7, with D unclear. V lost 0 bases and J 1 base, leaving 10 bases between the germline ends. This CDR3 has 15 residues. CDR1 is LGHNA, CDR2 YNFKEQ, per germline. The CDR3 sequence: CASSQDISSSYEQYF. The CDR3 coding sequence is TGTGCCAGCAGCCAAGACATTAGTAGTTCCTACGAGCAGTACTTC.

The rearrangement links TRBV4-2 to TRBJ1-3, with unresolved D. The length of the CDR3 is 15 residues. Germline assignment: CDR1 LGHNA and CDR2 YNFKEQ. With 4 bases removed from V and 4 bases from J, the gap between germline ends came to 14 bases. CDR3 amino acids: CASSPGSSSGNTIYF. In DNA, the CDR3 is TGTGCCAGCAGCCCCGGGTCTAGCTCAGGAAACACCATATATTTT.

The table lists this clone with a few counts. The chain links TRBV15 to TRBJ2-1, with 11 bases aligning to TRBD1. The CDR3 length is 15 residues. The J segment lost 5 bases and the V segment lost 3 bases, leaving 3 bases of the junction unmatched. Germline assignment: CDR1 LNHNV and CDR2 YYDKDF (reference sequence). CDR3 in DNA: TGTGCCACCAGCAGTGGACAGGGGGCGAACAATGAGCAGTTCTTC. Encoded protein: CATSSGQGANNEQFF.

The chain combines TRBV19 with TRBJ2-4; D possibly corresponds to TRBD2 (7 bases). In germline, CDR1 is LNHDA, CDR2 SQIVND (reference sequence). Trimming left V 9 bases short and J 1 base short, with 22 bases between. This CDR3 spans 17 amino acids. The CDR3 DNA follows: TGTGCCAGCGAGGAGGCTAGCGGAGGGGGGGCCAAAAACATTCAGTACTTC. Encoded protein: CASEEASGGGAKNIQYF.

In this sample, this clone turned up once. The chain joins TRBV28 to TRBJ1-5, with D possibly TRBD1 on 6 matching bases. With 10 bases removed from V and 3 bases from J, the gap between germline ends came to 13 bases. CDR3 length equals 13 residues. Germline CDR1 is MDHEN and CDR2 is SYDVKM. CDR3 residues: CATQGYNNQPQHF. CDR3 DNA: TGTGCCACCCAGGGGTATAACAATCAGCCCCAGCATTTT.

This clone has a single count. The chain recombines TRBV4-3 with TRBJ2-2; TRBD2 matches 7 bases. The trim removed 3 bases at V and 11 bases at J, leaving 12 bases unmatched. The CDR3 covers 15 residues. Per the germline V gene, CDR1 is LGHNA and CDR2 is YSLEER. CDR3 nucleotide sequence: TGCGCCAGCAGCCAGAGCGGGGCTGGCCCGGAAGAGCTGTTTTTT. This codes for CASSQSGAGPEELFF.

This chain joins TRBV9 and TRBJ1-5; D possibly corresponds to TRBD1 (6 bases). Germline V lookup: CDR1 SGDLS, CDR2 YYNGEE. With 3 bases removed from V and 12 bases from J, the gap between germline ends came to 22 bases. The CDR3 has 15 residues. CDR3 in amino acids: CASSALGEQGSIQHF. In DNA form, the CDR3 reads TGTGCCAGCAGCGCACTGGGAGAACAGGGTTCGATCCAGCATTTT.

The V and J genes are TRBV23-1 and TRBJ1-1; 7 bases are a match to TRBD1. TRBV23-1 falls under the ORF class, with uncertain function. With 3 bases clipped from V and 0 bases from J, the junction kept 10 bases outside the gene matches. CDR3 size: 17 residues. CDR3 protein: CASSQNRDSTMNTEAFF. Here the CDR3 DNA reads TGCGCCAGCAGTCAGAATCGGGACAGTACTATGAACACTGAAGCTTTCTTT.

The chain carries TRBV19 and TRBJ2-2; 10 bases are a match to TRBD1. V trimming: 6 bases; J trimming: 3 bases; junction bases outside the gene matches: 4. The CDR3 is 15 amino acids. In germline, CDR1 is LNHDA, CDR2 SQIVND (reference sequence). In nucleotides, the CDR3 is TGTGCCAGTAGACTTGGACAGGGGGACACCGGGGAGCTGTTTTTT. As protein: CASRLGQGDTGELFF. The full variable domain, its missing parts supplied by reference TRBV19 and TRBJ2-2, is DGGITQSPKYLFRKEGQNVTLSCEQNLNHDAMYWYRQDPGQGLRLIYYSQIVNDFQKGDIAEGYSVSREKKESFPLTVTSAQKNPTAFYLCASRLGQGDTGELFFGEGSRLTVL.

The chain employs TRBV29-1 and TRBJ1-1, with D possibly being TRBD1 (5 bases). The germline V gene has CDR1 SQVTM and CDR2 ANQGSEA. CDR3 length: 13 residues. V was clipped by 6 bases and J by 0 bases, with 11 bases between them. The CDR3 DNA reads TGCAGCGTCAAGGGGCTTTTGAACACTGAAGCTTTCTTT. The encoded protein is CSVKGLLNTEAFF.

This CDR3 is CASRAEAGATYNSPLHF. The CDR3 bases are TGTGCCAGCAGGGCCGAGGCGGGGGCCACTTATAATTCACCCCTCCACTTT. The chain joins TRBV28 to TRBJ1-6; D possibly corresponds to TRBD1 (6 bases). This CDR3 has 17 residues. CDR1 and CDR2 from the germline V gene are MDHEN and SYDVKM. The V end lost 6 bases, the J end lost 4 bases, and 19 bases lay between the germline ends.

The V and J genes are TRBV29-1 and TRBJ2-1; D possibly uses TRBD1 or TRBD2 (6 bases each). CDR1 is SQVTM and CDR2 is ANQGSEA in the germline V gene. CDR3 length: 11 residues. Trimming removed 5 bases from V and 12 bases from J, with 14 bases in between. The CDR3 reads CSVLLGGRQFF. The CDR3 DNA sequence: TGCAGCGTTCTTCTAGGGGGGCGGCAGTTCTTC.

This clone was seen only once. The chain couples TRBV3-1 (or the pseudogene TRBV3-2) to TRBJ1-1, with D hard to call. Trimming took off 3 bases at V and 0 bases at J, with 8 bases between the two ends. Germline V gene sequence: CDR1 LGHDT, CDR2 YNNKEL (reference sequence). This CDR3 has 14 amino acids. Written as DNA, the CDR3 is TGTGCCAGCAGCCAGGGTATCGTGAACACTGAAGCTTTCTTT. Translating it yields CASSQGIVNTEAFF.

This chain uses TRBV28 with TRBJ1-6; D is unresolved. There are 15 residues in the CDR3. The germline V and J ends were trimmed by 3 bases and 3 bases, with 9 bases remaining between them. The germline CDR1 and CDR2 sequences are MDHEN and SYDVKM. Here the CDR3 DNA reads TGTGCCAGCAGTTTGGTACAGCACTATAATTCACCCCTCCACTTT. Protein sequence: CASSLVQHYNSPLHF.

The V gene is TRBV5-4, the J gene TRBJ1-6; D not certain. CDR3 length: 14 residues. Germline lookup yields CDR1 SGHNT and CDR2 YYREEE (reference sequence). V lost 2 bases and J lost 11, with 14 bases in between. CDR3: CASSLPEGATPLHF. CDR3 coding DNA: TGTGCCAGCAGCTTACCGGAGGGCGCCACACCCCTCCACTTT.

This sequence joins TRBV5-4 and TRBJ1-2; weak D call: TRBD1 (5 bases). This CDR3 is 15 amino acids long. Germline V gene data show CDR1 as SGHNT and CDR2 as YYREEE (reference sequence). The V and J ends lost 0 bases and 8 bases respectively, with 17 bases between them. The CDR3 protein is CASSLVGTDSYGYTF. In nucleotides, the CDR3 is TGTGCCAGCAGCTTGGTAGGGACCGACAGTTACGGCTACACCTTC.

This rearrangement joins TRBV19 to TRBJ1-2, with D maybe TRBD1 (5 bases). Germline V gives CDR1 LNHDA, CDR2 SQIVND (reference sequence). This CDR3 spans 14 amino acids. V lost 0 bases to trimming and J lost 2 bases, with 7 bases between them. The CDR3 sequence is CASSIEQANYGYTF. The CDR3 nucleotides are TGTGCCAGTAGTATAGAACAGGCAAACTATGGCTACACCTTC. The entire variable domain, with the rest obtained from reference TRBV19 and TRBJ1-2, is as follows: DGGITQSPKYLFRKEGQNVTLSCEQNLNHDAMYWYRQDPGQGLRLIYYSQIVNDFQKGDIAEGYSVSREKKESFPLTVTSAQKNPTAFYLCASSIEQANYGYTFGSGTRLTVV.

The CDR3 sequence is CASSRVRGQTYNEQFF. In DNA, the CDR3 is TGCGCCAGCAGCCGGGTCCGGGGACAGACCTACAATGAGCAGTTCTTC. The chain has TRBV5-1 and TRBJ2-1, with 7 positions matching TRBD1. The CDR3 is 16 residues long. V lost 4 bases, J lost 2 bases, and 9 bases stayed unmatched. CDR1 and CDR2 from the germline V gene are SGHRS and YFSETQ.

CDR3 sequence (DNA): TGCGCCAGCAGCTTGCGAGGGAGTATTGACGAGCAGTACTTC. Translated: CASSLRGSIDEQYF. This chain connects TRBV5-1 to TRBJ2-7, with a weak D call TRBD2 (5 bases). Per the germline V gene, CDR1 is SGHRS and CDR2 is YFSETQ. Trimming cost V 1 base and J 5 bases, with 13 bases left between them. This CDR3 spans 14 amino acids.

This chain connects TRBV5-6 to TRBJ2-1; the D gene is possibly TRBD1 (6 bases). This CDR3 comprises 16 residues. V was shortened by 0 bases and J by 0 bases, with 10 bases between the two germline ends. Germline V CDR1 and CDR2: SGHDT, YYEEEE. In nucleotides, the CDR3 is TGTGCCAGCAGCTTGGATAGGGGGAGCTCCTACAATGAGCAGTTCTTC. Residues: CASSLDRGSSYNEQFF.

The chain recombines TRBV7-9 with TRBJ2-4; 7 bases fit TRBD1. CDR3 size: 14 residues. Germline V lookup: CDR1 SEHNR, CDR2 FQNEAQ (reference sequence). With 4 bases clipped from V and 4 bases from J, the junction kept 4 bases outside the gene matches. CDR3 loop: CASSSRDSKNIQYF. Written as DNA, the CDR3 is TGTGCCAGCAGCTCCCGGGACAGTAAAAACATTCAGTACTTC.

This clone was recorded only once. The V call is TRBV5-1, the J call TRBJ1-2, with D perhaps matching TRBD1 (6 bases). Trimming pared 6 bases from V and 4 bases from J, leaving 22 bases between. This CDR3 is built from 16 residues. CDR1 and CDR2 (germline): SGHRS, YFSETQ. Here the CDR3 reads CASTPGGTGAAYGYTF. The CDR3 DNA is TGCGCCAGCACCCCGGGGGGTACGGGGGCGGCCTATGGCTACACCTTC.